The 17 T cell receptor beta chains in this list originate from one sample, sequenced in a study of cytomegalovirus exposure and HLA in healthy donors. A multiplex PCR was run with 60 Vbeta primers and 13 Jbeta primers. Profiled with immunoSEQ multiplex PCR; TCRdb holds only in-frame clones, not every one. The table shows some 140,000 clones, with around three quarters occurring only once. The sequencing sample was made of PBMCs. The receptors stem from a woman aged 40-49 years in good health and CMV-seronegative.

The V gene is TRBV19, the J gene TRBJ1-4, with 7 bases lining up with TRBD1. Germline V gene data show CDR1 as LNHDA and CDR2 as SQIVND (reference sequence). The CDR3 sequence is 15 residues long. V lost 2 bases to trimming and J lost 9 bases; unmatched junction nucleotides: 9. CDR3 nucleotides: TGTGCCAGTAGTATAAGAGAGGGGACAGCGCAAAAACTGTTTTTT. Its protein product is CASSIREGTAQKLFF.

The V and J genes are TRBV11-3 and TRBJ2-5; D is ambiguous. The CDR3 loop spans 13 amino acids. Deletions cut 6 bases from V and 1 base from J, with 9 bases between. Germline CDR1 is SGHNT and CDR2 is YENEEA. CDR3 sequence: CASSSPLQETQYF. The CDR3 DNA sequence: TGTGCCAGCAGTTCCCCCCTCCAAGAGACCCAGTACTTC.

The J gene is TRBJ1-5, the V gene TRBV10-2, with D possibly TRBD1 on 5 matching bases. CDR1 and CDR2 from the germline V gene are WSHSY and SAAADI. The CDR3 sequence is 15 residues long. V gave up 0 bases and J gave up 3 bases, with 9 bases separating them. The CDR3 nucleotides read TGCGCCAGCAGTGAGTCGGGGGACTACAATCAGCCCCAGCATTTT. Translation gives CASSESGDYNQPQHF.

The chain joins TRBV19 to TRBJ2-6; D might be TRBD2 (6 bases). This CDR3 has 17 amino acids. V was trimmed by 1 base and J by 0 bases, leaving 10 bases between them. CDR1 and CDR2 from the germline V gene are LNHDA and SQIVND (reference sequence). In nucleotides, the CDR3 is TGTGCCAGTAGTATAGTCCTAGCGACCTCTGGGGCCAACGTCCTGACTTTC. Protein sequence: CASSIVLATSGANVLTF.

The DNA of the CDR3 is TGTGCCAGCAGTTACTCGGCGATAGCGGGCCTCTACGAGCAGTACTTC. It translates to CASSYSAIAGLYEQYF. The J gene is TRBJ2-7, the V gene TRBV6-5; 7 nucleotides line up with TRBD2. Germline assignment: CDR1 MNHEY and CDR2 SVGAGI. The CDR3 is 16 residues long. V was clipped by 0 bases and J by 3 bases; unmatched bases: 8.

The chain carries TRBV6-6 and TRBJ2-1; D is possibly TRBD2 (6 bases). Germline CDR1 reads MNHNY; CDR2 reads SVGAGI (reference sequence). The CDR3 loop spans 13 amino acids. V dropped 8 bases and J dropped 6 bases, with 14 bases sitting between them. The CDR3 bases are TGTGCCAGCCTCCCCGGACTAAGCAATGAGCAGTTCTTC. As protein: CASLPGLSNEQFF.

The rearrangement links TRBV28 to TRBJ1-1; D is uncertain. V lost 2 bases, J lost 5 bases, and 6 bases lay in between. CDR3 length: 12 amino acids. Looked up from germline, CDR1 is MDHEN and CDR2 is SYDVKM. CDR3 nucleotides: TGTGCCAGCAGTTTACGGGTAACTGAAGCTTTCTTT. Its protein is CASSLRVTEAFF.

CDR3 sequence reads: CASREPDGGTQYF. The CDR3 coding sequence is TGTGCCAGCAGGGAGCCGGACGGGGGTACGCAGTATTTT. The V and J genes are TRBV7-9 and TRBJ2-3; the D gene is possibly TRBD2 (6 bases). V was pared by 6 bases and J by 8 bases, with 15 bases between. The length of the CDR3 is 13 residues. CDR1 and CDR2 (germline): SEHNR, FQNEAQ (reference sequence).

There are a few counts of this clone. As DNA, the CDR3 is TGTGCCAGCAGCCGGACAGGCCTTAATGAAAAACTGTTTTTT. Amino acids: CASSRTGLNEKLFF. This chain uses TRBV7-9 with TRBJ1-4; 7 bases agree with TRBD1. Trimming took 5 bases from V and 4 from J; bases not matched to a gene: 4. The CDR3 sequence is 14 residues long. Germline V gene lookup returns CDR1 SEHNR and CDR2 FQNEAQ (reference sequence).

The V gene is TRBV5-1, the J gene TRBJ1-1, with 7 bases that match TRBD1. The CDR3 is 15 residues long. J gave up 5 bases and V 3 bases, and 10 bases lay outside the gene matches. Germline CDR1 is SGHRS and CDR2 is YFSETQ. The CDR3 DNA reads TGCGCCAGCAGCTCAAACAGGGGACTGGGGACTGAAGCTTTCTTT. This gives the protein CASSSNRGLGTEAFF.

The rearrangement joins TRBV27 to TRBJ1-1; the match to TRBD1 covers 8 bases. This CDR3 comprises 14 residues. Unmatched junction bases numbered 7, after V lost 5 bases and J lost 5 bases. Germline CDR1 is MNHEY and CDR2 is SMNVEV (reference sequence). The CDR3 DNA is TGTGCCAGCAGTCTCAGGGGGCTGAGGACTGAAGCTTTCTTT. Translated, it gives CASSLRGLRTEAFF.

The V gene is TRBV6-5, the J gene TRBJ1-4, with D maybe TRBD1 (5 bases). The V and J ends lost 6 bases and 6 bases respectively, with 14 bases between them. CDR3 length: 14 amino acids. Germline V gene data show CDR1 as MNHEY and CDR2 as SVGAGI. The CDR3 reads CASSWQGTDEKLFF. The CDR3 DNA sequence: TGTGCCAGCAGCTGGCAGGGAACAGATGAAAAACTGTTTTTT.

The CDR3 protein is CASSYSGPGSTDTQYF. CDR3 DNA sequence: TGTGCCAGCAGTTACTCGGGGCCAGGAAGCACAGATACGCAGTATTTT. The rearrangement uses TRBV6-6 and TRBJ2-3; TRBD1 is a possible D gene (5 bases). This CDR3 has 16 residues. V was clipped by 0 bases and J by 0 bases, with 10 bases between them. Germline V gene data show CDR1 as MNHNY and CDR2 as SVGAGI (reference sequence).

The J gene is TRBJ1-1, the V gene TRBV5-5; TRBD1 matches at 9 bases. CDR3 size: 14 residues. With V trimmed by 4 bases and J by 3 bases, 4 bases remained unmatched. CDR1 is SGHKS, CDR2 YYEKEE, per germline (reference sequence). CDR3 protein: CASSPWTGDTEAFF. The CDR3 DNA sequence: TGTGCCAGCAGCCCCTGGACAGGGGACACTGAAGCTTTCTTT. Full variable domain (missing parts from reference TRBV5-5 and TRBJ1-1): DAGVTQSPTHLIKTRGQQVTLRCSPISGHKSVSWYQQVLGQGPQFIFQYYEKEERGRGNFPDRFSARQFPNYSSELNVNALLLGDSALYLCASSPWTGDTEAFFGQGTRLTVV.

This clone was detected once. The chain carries TRBV5-6 and TRBJ1-2; 7 nucleotides agree with TRBD1. The CDR3 runs to 13 residues. V shed 2 bases and J 8 bases; nucleotides not matched to a gene: 6. Germline CDR1 SGHDT, CDR2 YYEEEE. CDR3 region: CASSFQGVGGYTF. Here the CDR3 DNA reads TGTGCCAGCAGCTTCCAGGGGGTGGGCGGCTACACCTTC.

The rearrangement joins TRBV6-1 to TRBJ2-2; no reliable D call. Trimming pared 4 bases from V and 4 bases from J, leaving 7 bases between. Germline CDR1 reads MNHNS; CDR2 reads SASEGT. This CDR3 is 13 amino acids long. The CDR3 DNA sequence: TGTGCCAGCAGTGTATCGGGCACCGGGGAGCTGTTTTTT. Its translation: CASSVSGTGELFF.

CDR3 sequence reads: CASTTGGTNQPQHF. The CDR3 coding sequence is TGTGCCAGTACCACAGGGGGGACAAATCAGCCCCAGCATTTT. J is TRBJ1-5 and V is TRBV19; 8 bases fit TRBD1. V was clipped by 7 bases and J by 4 bases; unmatched bases: 6. CDR1 LNHDA and CDR2 SQIVND come from the germline V gene (reference sequence). The CDR3 loop spans 14 amino acids.